The present T cell receptor beta chain was sequenced within a study of cytomegalovirus exposure and HLA in healthy donors. The V and J ends lost 0 bases and 8 bases respectively, with 14 bases between them. Germline V gene lookup returns CDR1 LGHNA and CDR2 YSLEER. The CDR3 has 15 amino acids. Amplification used 60 Vbeta primers and 13 Jbeta primers. The assay was immunoSEQ multiplex PCR, and TCRdb's table has in-frame clones only and misses some. The data show 100,000 or so clones, 69% seen once. Comment on this clone: No antigen is known for it.

Overall study findings and caveats: There was a cluster of highly shared sequence variants that was likely a sequencing artifact.

The sequenced material came from PBMCs. V gene TRBV4-3 combines with J gene TRBJ2-1; D may be TRBD1 (5 bases). This TCR derives from a young man in good health and CMV-seronegative. CDR3 region: CASSQDWLVGDEQFF. The CDR3 DNA reads TGCGCCAGCAGCCAAGATTGGCTGGTAGGGGATGAGCAGTTCTTC.